This TCR beta chain was recorded in a study of vaccination and CD4 T cells after COVID-19. Looking at the study overall: Investigators took post-vaccine samples a median roughly 73 days after dose two, within a range of 14 to 241.

Germline loops: CDR1 MDHEN, CDR2 SYDVKM. Deletions cut 10 bases from V and 4 bases from J, with 16 bases between. The CDR3 totals 13 residues. The treatment denotes: roughly ten-day PBMC culture with coronavirus spike peptide pools or control peptides (ViraFEST assay). ViraFEST used peptide pools to expand antigen-specific T cells before TCR sequencing. The assay that was used to sequence DNA from cultured CD4+ T cells was the Oncomine TCR Beta short-read assay. TCRdb redid the calling of the PCR reads with MiXCR, one entry per CDR3 protein. The sample holds some 16,000 distinct CDR3 sequences, approximately 70% seen once. In this sample, this clonotype turned up a few times. Its antigen is currently unknown.

The TCR sequence derives from a human donor who had recovered from COVID-19. J is TRBJ1-2 and V is TRBV28, with D possibly matching TRBD1 (6 bases). Sequenced: CD4+ T cells from blood, cultured in vitro. The chain's CDR3 is CANENRESYGYTF. In DNA, the CDR3 is TGTGCCAACGAGAACAGGGAGAGCTATGGCTACACCTTC.